One sample yielded the 19 T cell receptor beta chains listed below, sequenced in a study of long-term antiretroviral therapy in people with HIV. immunoSEQ v3.0 was run at survey level. The table came from immunoSEQ multiplex PCR; TCRdb's copy has only in-frame clones and leaves some out. Of roughly 28,000 clones in the sample, 93% were seen once. The input for sequencing was unsorted PBMCs, taken 6.2 years after starting antiretroviral therapy. Every receptor here comes from a man aged 35 to 55 with HIV.

This chain links TRBV5-5 with TRBJ2-5; TRBD1 matches 10 bases. The CDR3 covers 15 residues. The germline V gene encodes CDR1 SGHKS and CDR2 YYEKEE (reference sequence). With 4 bases clipped from V and 4 bases from J, the junction kept 7 bases outside the gene matches. The CDR3 DNA reads as TGTGCCAGCAGCCCCGGGACAGGGGTTTTAGAGACCCAGTACTTC. Translation: CASSPGTGVLETQYF.

This chain connects TRBV18 to TRBJ2-2; 7 bases align to TRBD2. V lost 4 bases, J lost 0 bases, and 11 bases stayed unmatched. The CDR3 is 18 amino acids. CDR1 and CDR2 (germline): KGHSH, LQKENI. The CDR3 is CASSLIAQRGANTGELFF. CDR3 DNA: TGTGCCAGCTCACTTATAGCTCAGCGGGGCGCGAACACCGGGGAGCTGTTTTTT. The full variable domain, in which reference TRBV18 and TRBJ2-2 provide the parts outside the CDR3, is NAGVMQNPRHLVRRRGQEARLRCSPMKGHSHVYWYRQLPEEGLKFMVYLQKENIIDESGMPKERFSAEFPKEGPSILRIQQVVRGDSAAYFCASSLIAQRGANTGELFFGEGSRLTVL.

The chain employs TRBV5-1 and TRBJ2-7, with D tentatively TRBD2 (6 bases). Germline lookup yields CDR1 SGHRS and CDR2 YFSETQ. Trimming left V 0 bases short and J 2 bases short, with 9 bases between. The CDR3 loop spans 14 amino acids. Here the CDR3 DNA reads TGCGCCAGCAGCTTGGAGACTAGTGCCTACGAGCAGTACTTC. This translates into CASSLETSAYEQYF.

V and J are TRBV9 and TRBJ2-3, with TRBD2 matching over 10 bases. V dropped 4 bases and J dropped 0; count of bases not matched to a gene: 5. This CDR3 has 16 residues. Germline CDR1 is SGDLS and CDR2 is YYNGEE. The CDR3 protein is CASSPRTSGSTDTQYF. The CDR3 DNA sequence: TGTGCCAGCAGCCCCCGGACTAGCGGTAGCACAGATACGCAGTATTTT.

Comment on this clone: The sample has other DNA sequences that encode this CDR3 too. The chain carries TRBV20-1 and TRBJ2-3; no reliable D call. V gave up 6 bases and J gave up 3 bases, with 4 bases separating them. Germline CDR1 reads DFQATT; CDR2 reads SNEGSKA (reference sequence). The CDR3 is 10 amino acids. The chain's CDR3 is CSASTDTQYF. The CDR3 coding sequence is TGCAGTGCCTCAACAGATACGCAGTATTTT.

The table lists this clone with a count of one. The genes are TRBV7-2 and TRBJ2-7; possibly TRBD1 or TRBD2 for D (5 bases each). V was shortened by 1 base and J by 5 bases, with 12 bases between the two germline ends. CDR3 length: 14 amino acids. Germline loops: CDR1 SGHTA, CDR2 FQGNSA. As DNA, the CDR3 is TGTGCCAGCAGCTTAGGTCCGGGGACCCACGAGCAGTACTTC. This encodes CASSLGPGTHEQYF.

The V call is TRBV5-8, the J call TRBJ1-1; weak D call: TRBD1 (6 bases). The CDR3 runs 13 residues. The ends were cut back, 4 bases at V and 5 bases at J, with 12 bases in the middle. CDR1 SGHTS and CDR2 YDEGEE come from the germline V gene. CDR3 region: CASSQGYGTEAFF. In DNA form, the CDR3 reads TGTGCCAGCAGCCAGGGGTATGGGACTGAAGCTTTCTTT.

The chain is built from TRBV9 and TRBJ2-2; TRBD2 matches 8 bases. Germline lookup yields CDR1 SGDLS and CDR2 YYNGEE. This CDR3 is 18 amino acids long. J lost 4 bases, V lost 4 bases, and 15 bases had no gene match. CDR3 in DNA: TGTGCCAGCAGCCCGGGGGGGGGCTGGGAGTTTGGCACCGGGGAGCTGTTTTTT. Amino acid sequence: CASSPGGGWEFGTGELFF.

The chain is built from TRBV4-3 and TRBJ2-3, with 9 bases aligning to TRBD2. The germline V gene encodes CDR1 LGHNA and CDR2 YSLEER. The trim removed 0 bases at V and 0 bases at J, leaving 4 bases unmatched. The CDR3 loop spans 17 amino acids. CDR3 residues: CASSQDSLAGSTDTQYF. CDR3 coding DNA: TGCGCCAGCAGCCAAGATAGCCTAGCGGGAAGCACAGATACGCAGTATTTT.

The CDR3 DNA is TGTGCTAGTGGCCCAACTCACCAGGGATATAGCAATCAGCCCCAGCATTTT. Protein product: CASGPTHQGYSNQPQHF. This chain joins TRBV12-5 and TRBJ1-5; the D gene is possibly TRBD1 (5 bases). Trimming left V 6 bases short and J 0 bases short, with 18 bases between. The CDR3 contains 17 residues. In germline, CDR1 is LGHNT, CDR2 FRNRAP. Using reference TRBV12-5 and TRBJ1-5 for the parts outside the CDR3, the full variable domain is DARVTQTPRHKVTEMGQEVTMRCQPILGHNTVFWYRQTMMQGLELLAYFRNRAPLDDSGMPKDRFSAEMPDATLATLKIQPSEPRDSAVYFCASGPTHQGYSNQPQHFGDGTRLSIL.

The chain joins TRBV6-6 to TRBJ2-1, with TRBD2 matching 8 bases. The CDR3 sequence is 14 residues long. Germline lookup yields CDR1 MNHNY and CDR2 SVGAGI (reference sequence). V trimming: 8 bases; J trimming: 7 bases; junction bases outside the gene matches: 10. CDR3 bases: TGTGCCAGCGGCCTCGGCCCGGGAGGGAATGAGCAGTTCTTC. Protein: CASGLGPGGNEQFF.

This sequence joins TRBV5-4 and TRBJ1-2; TRBD1 matches at 7 bases. Trimming cost V 0 bases and J 2 bases; bases outside gene matches: 4. Looked up from germline, CDR1 is SGHNT and CDR2 is YYREEE (reference sequence). This CDR3 contains 15 residues. DNA for the CDR3: TGTGCCAGCAGCTTGGGCGGACAGGTCAACTATGGCTACACCTTC. Amino acid sequence: CASSLGGQVNYGYTF.

This chain uses TRBV9 with TRBJ1-1, with 7 bases fitting TRBD1. Germline V gene data show CDR1 as SGDLS and CDR2 as YYNGEE. The CDR3 extends over 15 amino acids. Germline trimming cut 0 bases from V and 4 bases from J; bases unmatched to any gene: 6. CDR3 sequence reads: CASSVDSQGVTEAFF. In nucleotides, the CDR3 is TGTGCCAGCAGCGTAGATTCCCAGGGGGTCACTGAAGCTTTCTTT.

The V gene is TRBV10-1, the J gene TRBJ1-5, with D perhaps matching TRBD1 (6 bases). Looked up from germline, CDR1 is WNHNN and CDR2 is SYGVQD (reference sequence). The ends were cut back, 10 bases at V and 6 bases at J, with 19 bases in the middle. The CDR3 consists of 14 residues. For the CDR3, the DNA is TGCGCCACCATAAGAGTACAGGGAAGTCAGCCCCAGCATTTT. It yields the protein CATIRVQGSQPQHF.

The V call is TRBV27, the J call TRBJ2-3; 12 nucleotides agree with TRBD2. CDR1 MNHEY and CDR2 SMNVEV come from the germline V gene (reference sequence). This CDR3 is built from 16 residues. Losses at the gene ends were 5 bases for V and 2 bases for J; bases not matched to a gene: 5. CDR3 DNA: TGTGCCAGCAGTAACCTAGCGGGGGGGCTCACAGATACGCAGTATTTT. This codes for CASSNLAGGLTDTQYF.

The rearrangement joins TRBV28 to TRBJ1-2; D gene unclear. Trimming removed 2 bases at V and 3 bases at J, with 10 bases between. The CDR3 loop spans 14 amino acids. Germline CDR1 MDHEN, CDR2 SYDVKM. In DNA, the CDR3 is TGTGCCAGCAGTTTAGTGGCGGTTCACTATGGCTACACCTTC. Protein: CASSLVAVHYGYTF.

V gene TRBV7-6 combines with J gene TRBJ2-2; no clear D gene. Trimming left V 3 bases short and J 3 bases short, with 14 bases between. The germline V gene has CDR1 SGHVS and CDR2 FNYEAQ. The CDR3 extends over 16 amino acids. DNA for the CDR3: TGTGCCAGCAGCTTGAATTCCCCGGCCTACACCGGGGAGCTGTTTTTT. This sequence encodes CASSLNSPAYTGELFF.

The chain has TRBV7-9 and TRBJ2-5; TRBD2 matches 10 bases. Trimming took 2 bases from V and 5 from J; bases not matched to a gene: 5. This CDR3 has 15 amino acids. Germline CDR1 and CDR2: SEHNR and FQNEAQ (reference sequence). The CDR3 loop reads CASSLIAGGRETQYF. DNA for the CDR3: TGTGCCAGCAGCTTAATAGCGGGGGGCAGGGAGACCCAGTACTTC.

This chain joins TRBV4-2 and TRBJ1-2, with D hard to call. Trimming removed 1 base from V and 2 bases from J, with 8 bases in between. Per the germline V gene, CDR1 is LGHNA and CDR2 is YNFKEQ. The CDR3 sequence is 14 residues long. The CDR3 region is CASSQVGKNYGYTF. The CDR3 bases are TGTGCCAGCAGCCAAGTCGGAAAAAACTATGGCTACACCTTC.